Each of the 4 T cell receptor beta chains below was sequenced from the same sample in a study of beta chain features in type 1 diabetes. Study-level findings and limits: People with Type 1 diabetes carried modestly yet significantly shorter TCRB CDR3s in all four CD4+ subsets.

Their antigens are not known. The investigators reverse transcribed all of the isolated RNA, so they sequenced expressed TCRB transcripts. Repertoires were generated with immunoSEQ multiplex PCR, while TCRdb's copy carries only in-frame clones and drops some. The table lists about 160,000 clones, about 8.1% of them singletons. Sequenced: central memory CD4+ T cells from blood. The source of these receptors is a young woman with type 1 diabetes.

This clone has a count of ten or more. V usage is TRBV14 and J usage is TRBJ2-1, with unresolved D. The CDR3 runs to 17 residues. Germline CDR1 SGHDN, CDR2 FVKESK. V lost 1 base to trimming and J lost 0 bases, with 13 bases between them. CDR3 protein: CASSQVFSLRSYNEQFF. The CDR3 coding sequence is TGTGCCAGCAGCCAAGTATTCTCGCTGCGCTCCTACAATGAGCAGTTCTTC.

The sample holds many counts of this clone. The rearrangement links TRBV7-3 to TRBJ2-2; possibly TRBD1 for D (6 bases). This CDR3 region has 14 residues. The V end was cut by 4 bases, the J end by 4 bases, with 10 bases between. CDR1 is SGHTA, CDR2 FQGTGA, per germline. The CDR3 nucleotides are TGTGCCAGCAGCTCTGGACAGATCACCGGGGAGCTGTTTTTT. Translating it yields CASSSGQITGELFF.

V gene TRBV30 combines with J gene TRBJ2-5; TRBD1 aligns across 7 bases. Gene TRBJ2-7 matches the end of the DNA better, so the J call may be wrong. The CDR3 totals 14 residues. The germline gives CDR1 GTSNPN, CDR2 SVGIG (reference sequence). CDR3 coding DNA: TGTGCCTGGAGTGTAGGGACAGTGGGCCGCGAGCAGTACTTC. Amino acids: CAWSVGTVGREQYF.

V usage is TRBV28 and J usage is TRBJ2-1; 7 bases agree with TRBD1. The CDR3 sequence is 14 residues long. The V segment lost 6 bases and the J segment 5 bases; nucleotides outside the gene matches: 7. Germline V gene sequence: CDR1 MDHEN, CDR2 SYDVKM. The CDR3 protein is CASRPGQTNNEQFF. The CDR3 nucleotides are TGTGCCAGCAGGCCGGGACAGACCAACAATGAGCAGTTCTTC.